Reported below is one T cell receptor beta chain. Its antigen is unknown. It may be a read error: a sequence one base away is much more abundant. The sorting of naive CD8 T cells used the CD8+CD4-CCR7+CD45RA+ phenotype. This specimen belongs to a study of molecular identifiers for immune sequencing clone quantification. Background on the study: In replicates, RNA from 20,000 or 100,000 naive CD8 cells was split five ways, four sequenced.

Study-wide points: It was shown that clones above 20 RNA copies held over 99% of effector molecules, but under 1% in naive cells.

Bulk TCR libraries were made with methods that had been previously described and with listed TCR primers. TCRdb independently ran MiXCR on the PCR reads; one entry per CDR3 protein. Among approximately 680,000 distinct CDR3 sequences listed, about 25% were seen once. Germline CDR1 SGHTA, CDR2 FQGNSA. The length of the CDR3 is 14 residues. The clonotype originates from a human donor in good health. Some libraries in this study had Jurkat cell RNA spiked in. Input material: naive CD8+ T cells from blood, with Jurkat cell RNA spiked in. Subset reported: FACS-sorted CD8+CD4-CCR7+CD45RA+ naive T cells. The V gene is TRBV7-2, the J gene TRBJ2-3, with 8 bases that match TRBD2. The CDR3 region is CASSFSGGPDTQDF. For the CDR3, the DNA is TGTGCCAGCAGCTTCAGCGGGGGTCCAGATACGCAGGATTTT.